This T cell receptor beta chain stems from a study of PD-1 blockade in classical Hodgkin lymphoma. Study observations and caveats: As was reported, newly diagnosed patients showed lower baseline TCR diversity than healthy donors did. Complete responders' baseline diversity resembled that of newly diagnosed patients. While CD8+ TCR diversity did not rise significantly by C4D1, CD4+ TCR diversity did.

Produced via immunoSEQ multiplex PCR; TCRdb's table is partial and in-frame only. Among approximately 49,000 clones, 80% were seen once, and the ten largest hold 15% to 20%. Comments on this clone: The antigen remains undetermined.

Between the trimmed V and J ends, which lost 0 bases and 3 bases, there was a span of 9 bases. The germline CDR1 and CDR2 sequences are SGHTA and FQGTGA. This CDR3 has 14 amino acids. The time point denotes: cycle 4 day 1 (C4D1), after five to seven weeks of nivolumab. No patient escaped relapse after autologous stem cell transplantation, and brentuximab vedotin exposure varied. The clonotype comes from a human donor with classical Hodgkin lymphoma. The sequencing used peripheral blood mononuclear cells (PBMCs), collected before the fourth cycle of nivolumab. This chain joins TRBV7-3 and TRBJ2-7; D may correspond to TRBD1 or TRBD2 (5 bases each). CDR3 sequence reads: CASSLTGDGYEQYF. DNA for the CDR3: TGTGCCAGCAGCTTAACGGGGGACGGCTACGAGCAGTACTTC.